This passage covers 24 T cell receptor beta chains from one sample sequenced in a study of T cell responses to AZD1222 COVID-19 vaccine. TCRdb's table, derived via immunoSEQ multiplex PCR, lists solely in-frame clones and lacks some. The sample has 150,000 to 200,000 clones; 80% to 90% are singletons. The specimen was peripheral blood, collected on day 0 of MenACWY control vaccination. The origin of the receptors is an adult in good health.

The chain recombines TRBV6-2 or TRBV6-3 with TRBJ1-5; the D gene is possibly TRBD1 (5 bases). The CDR3 sequence is 16 residues long. CDR1 and CDR2 (germline): MNHEY, SVGEGT. The germline V and J ends were trimmed by 0 bases and 2 bases, with 11 bases remaining between them. In DNA form, the CDR3 reads TGTGCCAGCAGTTACTCGAGTCGGGGGGGCAATCAGCCCCAGCATTTT. Residues: CASSYSSRGGNQPQHF.

The CDR3 DNA is TGTGCCAGTAGTAGACAGGACACAGATACGCAGTATTTT. Encoded protein: CASSRQDTDTQYF. The chain links TRBV19 to TRBJ2-3; D is possibly TRBD1 (6 bases). The CDR3 runs 13 residues. V was clipped by 4 bases and J by 2 bases, with 7 bases between them. The germline gives CDR1 LNHDA, CDR2 SQIVND (reference sequence). Supplemented by reference TRBV19 and TRBJ2-3, the full variable domain reads DGGITQSPKYLFRKEGQNVTLSCEQNLNHDAMYWYRQDPGQGLRLIYYSQIVNDFQKGDIAEGYSVSREKKESFPLTVTSAQKNPTAFYLCASSRQDTDTQYFGPGTRLTVL.

V is TRBV6-2 or TRBV6-3 and J is TRBJ2-3; 12 bases line up with TRBD2. V was clipped by 2 bases and J by 0 bases; unmatched bases: 9. This CDR3 has 19 residues. The germline V gene has CDR1 MNHEY and CDR2 SVGEGT. The CDR3 loop is CASSYPSGGAPHSTDTQYF. The CDR3 region has the DNA TGTGCCAGCAGTTACCCTAGCGGGGGGGCCCCTCATAGCACAGATACGCAGTATTTT.

The chain joins TRBV24-1 to TRBJ1-5; no definite D call. This CDR3 is built from 14 residues. Deletions cut 0 bases from V and 0 bases from J, with 2 bases between. Germline V gene sequence: CDR1 KGHDR, CDR2 SFDVKD. This CDR3 is CATSDLVSNQPQHF. In DNA form, the CDR3 reads TGTGCCACCAGTGATTTGGTTAGCAATCAGCCCCAGCATTTT.

This clone was recorded only once. J is TRBJ1-2 and V is TRBV18, with no clear D. The CDR3 contains 16 residues. CDR1 is KGHSH, CDR2 LQKENI, per germline. Trimming took 3 bases from V and 3 from J, leaving 17 bases between them. CDR3 amino acids: CASSPSVGRVDYGYTF. The CDR3 bases are TGTGCCAGCTCACCTTCCGTTGGGCGCGTTGACTATGGCTACACCTTC.

The genes are TRBV27 and TRBJ2-1, with D perhaps TRBD1 (5 bases). The CDR3 sequence is 13 residues long. Between the trimmed V and J ends, which lost 5 bases and 6 bases, there was a span of 11 bases. Germline V gene lookup returns CDR1 MNHEY and CDR2 SMNVEV (reference sequence). The CDR3 sequence is CASSGVRGNEQFF. Here the CDR3 DNA reads TGTGCCAGCAGTGGGGTTAGGGGCAATGAGCAGTTCTTC.

This sequence joins TRBV9 and TRBJ2-3; either TRBD1 or TRBD2 may supply D (5 bases each). The CDR3 runs to 12 residues. V dropped 6 bases and J dropped 5 bases, with 10 bases sitting between them. Per the germline V gene, CDR1 is SGDLS and CDR2 is YYNGEE. CDR3 sequence: CASMGVEDTQYF. CDR3 DNA: TGTGCCAGCATGGGGGTGGAAGATACGCAGTATTTT.

This clone was recorded only once. V is TRBV6-2 or TRBV6-3 and J is TRBJ1-5; D ambiguous. The V gene's germline CDR1 is MNHEY and CDR2 SVGEGT. This CDR3 contains 15 residues. V lost 0 bases and J 0 bases, leaving 6 bases between the germline ends. The CDR3 region is CASSYSEGSNQPQHF. The CDR3 DNA sequence: TGTGCCAGCAGTTACTCGGAGGGTAGCAATCAGCCCCAGCATTTT.

The genes are TRBV15 and TRBJ2-1, with TRBD2 identical over 11 bases. Germline V lookup: CDR1 LNHNV, CDR2 YYDKDF (reference sequence). The CDR3 contains 15 residues. The V and J ends lost 8 bases and 5 bases, in that order; junction bases with no gene match: 8. The CDR3 DNA sequence: TGTGCCACCGGGACTTCTAGCGGGGGGAACAATGAGCAGTTCTTC. Its protein product is CATGTSSGGNNEQFF.

The chain employs TRBV30 and TRBJ2-5, with D possibly called TRBD1 or TRBD2 (5 bases each). The CDR3 sequence is 14 residues long. Germline V CDR1 and CDR2: GTSNPN, SVGIG (reference sequence). V lost 0 bases and J lost 4, with 12 bases in between. Here the CDR3 reads CAWSVPRGRETQYF. The CDR3, as DNA: TGTGCCTGGAGTGTCCCTCGGGGACGAGAGACCCAGTACTTC.

V gene TRBV28 combines with J gene TRBJ1-5; unclear D gene. The V end was cut by 5 bases, the J end by 2 bases, with 16 bases between. The CDR3 contains 16 residues. Per germline, CDR1 MDHEN and CDR2 SYDVKM. Here the CDR3 DNA reads TGTGCCAGCAGTCTCACGCGAAGGTTAGGCAATCAGCCCCAGCATTTT. Its translation is CASSLTRRLGNQPQHF.

This chain uses TRBV7-3 with TRBJ1-1, with 7 bases matching TRBD1. This CDR3 is 16 amino acids long. Germline CDR1 SGHTA, CDR2 FQGTGA. V gave up 5 bases and J gave up 4 bases; unmatched junction bases: 13. CDR3 residues: CASSERGGWGTTEAFF. The CDR3 bases are TGTGCCAGCAGCGAGCGAGGGGGCTGGGGGACCACTGAAGCTTTCTTT.

The chain is built from TRBV11-2 and TRBJ1-6; the D is unclear. In germline, CDR1 is SGHAT, CDR2 FQNNGV. The length of the CDR3 is 14 residues. V gave up 1 base and J gave up 9 bases, with 10 bases separating them. The CDR3 DNA sequence: TGTGCCAGCAGCTTAGGGCCCCAGGCTTCACCCCTCCACTTT. It yields the protein CASSLGPQASPLHF.

This clone was detected only once. The chain combines TRBV9 with TRBJ2-3; 13 nucleotides align to TRBD2. CDR1 is SGDLS, CDR2 YYNGEE, per germline. V gave up 4 bases and J gave up 7 bases; unmatched junction bases: 9. The CDR3 length is 16 residues. This chain's CDR3 is CASSPRTSGSLNTQYF. CDR3 DNA: TGTGCCAGCAGCCCTCGGACTAGCGGGAGTCTCAATACGCAGTATTTT.

The gene calls are TRBV2 and TRBJ2-1; 8 nucleotides agree with TRBD1. Germline CDR1 reads SNHLY; CDR2 reads FYNNEI. The CDR3 totals 12 residues. J lost 6 bases, V lost 5 bases, and 0 bases had no gene match. The CDR3 nucleotides are TGTGCCAGCAGTACAGGGGGCAATGAGCAGTTCTTC. Translated, it gives CASSTGGNEQFF.

The chain has TRBV5-8 and TRBJ2-1, with D tentatively TRBD1 (6 bases). The ends were cut back, 7 bases at V and 3 bases at J, with 20 bases in the middle. The CDR3 totals 16 residues. CDR1 and CDR2 from the germline V gene are SGHTS and YDEGEE. CDR3 in DNA: TGTGCCAGCGTTAGACAGGCTACCATCCGCTACAATGAGCAGTTCTTC. Amino acid sequence: CASVRQATIRYNEQFF.

In this sample, this clone turned up once. The chain is built from TRBV13 and TRBJ2-7, with 13 bases fitting TRBD2. CDR1 is PRHDT, CDR2 FYEKMQ, per germline (reference sequence). This CDR3 has 15 residues. The V gene end was trimmed by 2 bases and the J gene end by 3 bases; junction bases not matched to a gene: 1. The CDR3 loop reads CASSLTSGRVYEQYF. The CDR3 DNA is TGTGCCAGCAGCTTAACTAGCGGGAGGGTCTACGAGCAGTACTTC.

This chain joins TRBV4-3 and TRBJ1-6; no definite D call. There are 13 residues in the CDR3. Trimming removed 0 bases at V and 9 bases at J, with 6 bases between. CDR1 is LGHNA, CDR2 YSLEER, per germline. Here the CDR3 DNA reads TGCGCCAGCAGCCAAGATCGGGTTTCACCCCTCCACTTT. Amino acid sequence: CASSQDRVSPLHF.

The chain couples TRBV15 to TRBJ1-3; D is uncertain. The length of the CDR3 is 14 residues. Germline V gene data show CDR1 as LNHNV and CDR2 as YYDKDF (reference sequence). Trimming left V 1 base short and J 8 bases short, with 12 bases between. Written as DNA, the CDR3 is TGTGCCACCAGCAGAGCGGCAAATGAGGACACCATATATTTT. This translates into CATSRAANEDTIYF.

The V gene is TRBV7-8, the J gene TRBJ1-2, with D possibly matching TRBD1 (5 bases). Trimming stripped 5 bases from V and 2 bases from J, with 12 bases between. The CDR3 contains 14 residues. Per germline, CDR1 SGHVS and CDR2 FQNEAQ. The CDR3 coding sequence is TGTGCCAGCAGCCTAGGCCGGGACAACTATGGCTACACCTTC. This sequence encodes CASSLGRDNYGYTF.

CDR3 sequence: CASSKGLGARGYTF. CDR3 coding DNA: TGTGCCAGCAGCAAAGGGCTGGGAGCAAGAGGCTACACCTTC. The chain employs TRBV7-8 and TRBJ1-2; no clear D gene. CDR3 length equals 14 residues. V shed 5 bases and J shed 8 bases, with 18 bases lying between them. Germline V gene data show CDR1 as SGHVS and CDR2 as FQNEAQ.

The chain recombines TRBV10-3 with TRBJ1-6, with TRBD1 as a possible D gene (5 bases). Trimming cost V 0 bases and J 8 bases, with 14 bases left between them. There are 16 residues in the CDR3. CDR1 ENHRY and CDR2 SYGVKD come from the germline V gene. CDR3 in DNA: TGTGCCATCAGTGAGTCGTCGAGGGGTTTGGATTCACCCCTCCACTTT. Its translation: CAISESSRGLDSPLHF.

This chain connects TRBV2 to TRBJ2-1; tentative D call: TRBD1 (5 bases). Trimming took 8 bases from V and 5 from J, leaving 10 bases between them. Per germline, CDR1 SNHLY and CDR2 FYNNEI. The CDR3 length is 12 residues. Here the CDR3 reads CASLGPNNEQFF. In DNA form, the CDR3 reads TGTGCCAGCCTGGGGCCGAACAATGAGCAGTTCTTC.

The chain employs TRBV6-5 and TRBJ1-1, with 7 bases aligning to TRBD1. Germline CDR1 MNHEY, CDR2 SVGAGI. The CDR3 runs to 15 residues. With 7 bases clipped from V and 0 bases from J, the junction kept 8 bases outside the gene matches. Here the CDR3 DNA reads TGTGCCAGCAAAATCCAGGGGGATGTGAACACTGAAGCTTTCTTT. This codes for CASKIQGDVNTEAFF.